This T cell receptor (beta chain) was captured in a study of cytomegalovirus exposure and HLA in healthy donors. The overall study: An analysis done earlier identified 100 million to 140 million unique TCR beta sequences from around 180 million T cells.

Trimming left V 1 base short and J 6 bases short, with 13 bases between. The CDR3 consists of 15 residues. The germline gives CDR1 SEHNR, CDR2 FQNEAQ (reference sequence). Amplification used 60 Vbeta primers and 13 Jbeta primers. Measured with immunoSEQ multiplex PCR; TCRdb has only the in-frame clones, and not every one. The table has some 130,000 clones, about 70% seen once. The source material was PBMCs. The genes are TRBV7-9 and TRBJ1-5, with a possible D match to TRBD1 (6 bases). This TCR derives from a woman between 55 and 75 years old in good health and CMV-seropositive. Here the CDR3 reads CASSLVGGGGQPQHF. The CDR3 DNA follows: TGTGCCAGCAGCTTAGTTGGCGGGGGCGGTCAGCCCCAGCATTTT.